This passage covers 30 T cell receptor beta chains from one sample sequenced in a study of T cell repertoires in cytomegalovirus infection. Their target antigens are unknown. MiXCR, applied by TCRdb to the reads, yields one record per CDR3 protein. Here the sample spans around 99,000 distinct CDR3 sequences, less than 30% being singletons. The sample here was CD8+ T cells from cultured PBMCs, taken from culture after CMV antigen stimulation. These receptors came from a human donor in good health (CMV status not recorded). Some clones in this sample may be carry-over from other donors' samples.

This clonotype was seen only a few times. The CDR3 DNA reads as TGTGCCAGCAGTTTCGGGGAGGACTATGGCTACACCTTC. This encodes CASSFGEDYGYTF. J is TRBJ1-2 and V is TRBV27, with D unresolved. The CDR3 spans 13 residues. Germline assignment: CDR1 MNHEY and CDR2 SMNVEV (reference sequence). V was shortened by 3 bases and J by 3 bases, with 8 bases between the two germline ends.

This chain uses TRBV12-3 or TRBV12-4 with TRBJ2-7; D is unresolved. This CDR3 region has 13 residues. Trimming removed 2 bases at V and 4 bases at J, with 9 bases between. The CDR3 here is CASSLLTPYEQYF. For the CDR3, the DNA is TGTGCCAGCAGTTTACTAACCCCGTACGAGCAGTACTTC.

J is TRBJ2-7 and V is TRBV19, with 7 positions matching TRBD1. The V segment lost 7 bases and the J segment 1 base; nucleotides outside the gene matches: 10. The CDR3 is made up of 15 amino acids. The germline gives CDR1 LNHDA, CDR2 SQIVND (reference sequence). The CDR3: CASTRDSVGSYEQYF. In nucleotides, the CDR3 is TGTGCCAGTACCCGGGACAGTGTTGGTTCCTACGAGCAGTACTTC.

This clonotype was counted between two and nine times. V and J are TRBV12-3 or TRBV12-4 and TRBJ2-5, with 10 bases lining up with TRBD2. V shed 6 bases and J 4 bases; nucleotides not matched to a gene: 11. The CDR3 loop spans 16 amino acids. The CDR3 is CASSPSGGAPPETQYF. The CDR3 nucleotides are TGTGCCAGCAGCCCAAGCGGGGGGGCTCCCCCAGAGACCCAGTACTTC.

This clonotype was counted only a few times. The chain recombines TRBV12-3 or TRBV12-4 with TRBJ1-5; D unclear. V was shortened by 5 bases and J by 1 base, with 15 bases between the two germline ends. The CDR3 spans 16 residues. The CDR3 spells CASSAHSLGSNQPQHF. CDR3 coding DNA: TGTGCCAGCAGTGCCCACAGTCTGGGCAGCAATCAGCCCCAGCATTTT.

This clonotype has only a few counts. The J gene is TRBJ1-3, the V gene TRBV19; no reliable D call. Germline-derived CDR1 and CDR2 are LNHDA and SQIVND (reference sequence). CDR3 length: 14 residues. The V and J ends lost 4 bases and 5 bases respectively, with 12 bases between them. The CDR3 reads CASSTWTDRNTIYF. In DNA, the CDR3 is TGTGCCAGTAGTACCTGGACGGACCGAAACACCATATATTTT.

The rearrangement uses TRBV6-5 and TRBJ2-1; tentative D call: TRBD1 (5 bases). Germline-derived CDR1 and CDR2 are MNHEY and SVGAGI. V gave up 2 bases and J gave up 5 bases, with 13 bases separating them. CDR3 length: 15 amino acids. As DNA, the CDR3 is TGTGCCAGCAGTTACAGCGCAGGGCGCCACAATGAGCAGTTCTTC. Its protein product is CASSYSAGRHNEQFF.

This clonotype showed up just a few times. CDR3 DNA: TGTGCCAGCAGCTTAGGAGGACAAGGCAATCAGCCCCAGCATTTT. Translation: CASSLGGQGNQPQHF. The rearrangement joins TRBV7-8 to TRBJ1-5; weak D call: TRBD1 (5 bases). The CDR3 has 15 amino acids. Looked up from germline, CDR1 is SGHVS and CDR2 is FQNEAQ. V lost 1 base and J 2 bases, leaving 9 bases between the germline ends.

The chain is built from TRBV6-1 and TRBJ1-4; D uncertain. Germline V gives CDR1 MNHNS, CDR2 SASEGT. This CDR3 has 14 residues. V gave up 2 bases and J gave up 8 bases, with 12 bases separating them. DNA of the CDR3: TGTGCCAGCAGTGAACCCACCGGGCCCGAAAAACTGTTTTTT. Translated, it gives CASSEPTGPEKLFF.

This clonotype occurred a few times. The J gene is TRBJ2-3, the V gene TRBV2; tentative D call: TRBD2 (7 bases). V gave up 4 bases and J gave up 4 bases, with 18 bases separating them. Germline CDR1 and CDR2: SNHLY and FYNNEI. The CDR3 sequence is 16 residues long. CDR3 loop: CASSGPWGGAADTQYF. The CDR3 nucleotides read TGTGCCAGCAGTGGCCCCTGGGGGGGGGCTGCAGATACGCAGTATTTT.

This chain joins TRBV20-1 and TRBJ2-3; 9 bases match TRBD2. The V segment lost 0 bases and the J segment 4 bases; nucleotides outside the gene matches: 5. Looked up from germline, CDR1 is DFQATT and CDR2 is SNEGSKA (reference sequence). The CDR3 covers 15 residues. Here the CDR3 DNA reads TGCAGTGCTAGAGAAGAGGGACTAGCTTCAGATACGCAGTATTTT. Translated, it gives CSAREEGLASDTQYF.

The sample holds many counts of this clonotype. The chain combines TRBV28 with TRBJ2-7; TRBD1 might be the D (6 bases). This CDR3 spans 16 amino acids. The germline gives CDR1 MDHEN, CDR2 SYDVKM. The V gene lost 5 bases and the J gene lost 0 bases, with 17 bases spanning the gap. This CDR3 is CASSIRTAGRSYEQYF. As DNA, the CDR3 is TGTGCCAGCAGTATAAGGACAGCCGGTCGCTCCTACGAGCAGTACTTC.

In its sample, this clonotype was seen many times. The gene calls are TRBV7-9 and TRBJ2-1; D ambiguous. CDR3 size: 13 residues. V lost 1 base to trimming and J lost 3 bases, with 4 bases between them. Germline CDR1 reads SEHNR; CDR2 reads FQNEAQ (reference sequence). The CDR3 region is CASSLGSYNEQFF. The CDR3 DNA reads TGTGCCAGCAGCTTAGGCAGCTACAATGAGCAGTTCTTC.

The chain uses TRBV27 and TRBJ1-1; maybe TRBD1 (5 bases). V lost 6 bases and J lost 1, with 15 bases in between. The CDR3 length is 15 residues. Germline V gives CDR1 MNHEY, CDR2 SMNVEV (reference sequence). In DNA, the CDR3 is TGTGCCAGCAGGGACCAGACAGAAAAGAACACTGAAGCTTTCTTT. Translated: CASRDQTEKNTEAFF.

This clonotype was counted ten times or more. The chain carries TRBV7-2 and TRBJ2-7; no clear D. The CDR3 has 12 amino acids. Germline CDR1 and CDR2: SGHTA and FQGNSA. With 6 bases removed from V and 2 bases from J, the gap between germline ends came to 8 bases. The CDR3 loop reads CASRSLPYEQYF. The CDR3 DNA sequence: TGTGCCAGCAGGTCCCTCCCCTACGAGCAGTACTTC.

J is TRBJ2-7 and V is TRBV2; 10 nucleotides match TRBD2. With V trimmed by 4 bases and J by 1 base, 4 bases remained unmatched. Germline CDR1 reads SNHLY; CDR2 reads FYNNEI. The CDR3 sequence is 15 residues long. For the CDR3, the DNA is TGTGCCAGCAGTGTTTCTAGCGGGGGTTCCTACGAGCAGTACTTC. Translated: CASSVSSGGSYEQYF.

The table lists this clonotype with a few counts. The chain links TRBV9 to TRBJ1-1; 7 bases agree with TRBD1. Germline V gives CDR1 SGDLS, CDR2 YYNGEE. CDR3 length: 13 residues. V was clipped by 4 bases and J by 6 bases; unmatched bases: 6. In nucleotides, the CDR3 is TGTGCCAGCAGCCCAGGGGGGGACCCTGAAGCTTTCTTT. This codes for CASSPGGDPEAFF.

This clonotype showed up just a few times. V usage is TRBV6-6 and J usage is TRBJ2-1; 12 bases align to TRBD2. This CDR3 has 16 amino acids. In germline, CDR1 is MNHNY, CDR2 SVGAGI (reference sequence). With 5 bases clipped from V and 9 bases from J, the junction kept 11 bases outside the gene matches. CDR3 in amino acids: CASSPWTSGDFGEQFF. The CDR3 DNA follows: TGTGCCAGCAGTCCCTGGACTAGCGGGGACTTCGGTGAGCAGTTCTTC.

The chain carries TRBV12-3 or TRBV12-4 and TRBJ2-1, with a weak D call TRBD1 (6 bases). The CDR3 contains 16 residues. V lost 1 base and J 5 bases, leaving 15 bases between the germline ends. The CDR3, as DNA: TGTGCCAGCAGTTTAGTCGGGACAAAACACCACAATGAGCAGTTCTTC. This encodes CASSLVGTKHHNEQFF.

The table lists this clonotype with many counts. A junction boundary mismatches the germline segment, possibly from a read error. The chain employs TRBV7-6 and TRBJ2-3; TRBD2 matches 15 bases. Germline CDR1 reads SGHVS; CDR2 reads FNYEAQ. The CDR3 has 18 residues. CDR3 bases: TGTGCCATCAGCCCTGGACTAGCGGGGGGGCAGTATGCAGATACGCAGTATTTT. It is translated as CAISPGLAGGQYADTQYF.

This clonotype was counted a few times. V and J are TRBV4-1 and TRBJ2-1; no clear D gene. Trimming stripped 4 bases from V and 0 bases from J, with 13 bases between. CDR1 MGHRA and CDR2 YSYEKL come from the germline V gene. The CDR3 covers 16 residues. In nucleotides, the CDR3 is TGCGCCAGCAGCCGCGCTCCGTGGGGCTCCTACAATGAGCAGTTCTTC. Amino acid sequence: CASSRAPWGSYNEQFF.

This clonotype was recorded a few times. CDR3: CASSPGLGYGYTF. The DNA for the CDR3 is TGTGCCAGCAGCCCAGGGTTGGGCTATGGCTACACCTTC. The chain joins TRBV7-8 to TRBJ1-2, with D maybe TRBD1 (5 bases). The CDR3 loop spans 13 amino acids. The V end lost 5 bases, the J end lost 4 bases, and 11 bases lay between the germline ends. The V gene's germline CDR1 is SGHVS and CDR2 FQNEAQ.

This clonotype has more than one count but fewer than ten. The CDR3 nucleotides read TGTGCCAGCGGCTCCCGGGACAGCTACGAGCAGTACTTC. Residues: CASGSRDSYEQYF. The chain recombines TRBV2 with TRBJ2-7; 7 nucleotides line up with TRBD1. The length of the CDR3 is 13 residues. In germline, CDR1 is SNHLY, CDR2 FYNNEI. Unmatched junction bases numbered 7, after V lost 8 bases and J lost 3 bases.

The sample holds a few counts of this clonotype. V gene TRBV7-8 combines with J gene TRBJ1-4; unclear D gene. Germline lookup yields CDR1 SGHVS and CDR2 FQNEAQ. This CDR3 region has 14 residues. Trimming removed 3 bases from V and 5 bases from J, with 10 bases in between. CDR3 nucleotides: TGTGCCAGCAGCTTCCGCAGGCCGAATGAAAAACTGTTTTTT. Protein sequence: CASSFRRPNEKLFF.

This clonotype was counted many times. V is TRBV7-9 and J is TRBJ2-7; no clear D. The CDR3 sequence is 13 residues long. CDR1 is SEHNR, CDR2 FQNEAQ, per germline (reference sequence). Trimming left V 5 bases short and J 4 bases short, with 12 bases between. As DNA, the CDR3 is TGTGCCAGCAGCCCCGGGTGGGGTTACGAGCAGTACTTC. This codes for CASSPGWGYEQYF. The variable domain in full, with the rest retrieved from reference TRBV7-9 and TRBJ2-7, is DTGVSQNPRHKITKRGQNVTFRCDPISEHNRLYWYRQTLGQGPEFLTYFQNEAQLEKSRLLSDRFSAERPKGSFSTLEIQRTEQGDSAMYLCASSPGWGYEQYFGPGTRLTVT.

This clonotype appeared many times. The rearrangement uses TRBV4-2 and TRBJ1-1; D is unclear. The CDR3 runs to 14 residues. V was shortened by 0 bases and J by 6 bases, with 11 bases between the two germline ends. Germline V gene sequence: CDR1 LGHNA, CDR2 YNFKEQ. CDR3 protein: CASSQDLSAAEAFF. DNA of the CDR3: TGTGCCAGCAGCCAAGATCTGTCTGCCGCTGAAGCTTTCTTT.

This clonotype was seen at least ten times. V gene TRBV12-3 or TRBV12-4 combines with J gene TRBJ1-3; D perhaps matches TRBD1 (6 bases). Trimming shortened V by 6 bases and J by 0 bases, and 9 bases separated the two germline ends. The CDR3 length is 14 residues. CDR3 region: CASSGQSSGNTIYF. The CDR3 region has the DNA TGTGCCAGCAGCGGACAGTCCTCTGGAAACACCATATATTTT.

The chain joins TRBV4-1 to TRBJ2-2, with D possibly called TRBD1 or TRBD2 (5 bases each). V was clipped by 2 bases and J by 1 base, with 14 bases between them. Looked up from germline, CDR1 is MGHRA and CDR2 is YSYEKL. The CDR3 loop spans 17 amino acids. CDR3 nucleotides: TGCGCCAGCAGCCAAATGGGGGTAGGGGAGAACACCGGGGAGCTGTTTTTT. It encodes CASSQMGVGENTGELFF.

This clonotype has a handful of counts. V and J are TRBV6-5 and TRBJ1-2; TRBD1 matches 7 bases. Trimming cost V 10 bases and J 4 bases; bases outside gene matches: 12. The CDR3 runs to 14 residues. The germline CDR1 and CDR2 sequences are MNHEY and SVGAGI. The CDR3 reads CATSPLEGAYGYTF. CDR3 nucleotide sequence: TGTGCCACCTCACCTTTGGAGGGGGCCTATGGCTACACCTTC.

This clonotype has only one observation. V gene TRBV19 combines with J gene TRBJ2-7, with 7 bases aligning to TRBD1. J was trimmed by 4 bases and V by 5 bases; bases with no gene match: 11. The CDR3 has 15 residues. Germline V gene sequence: CDR1 LNHDA, CDR2 SQIVND (reference sequence). This CDR3 reads CASSLGQDGRYEQYF. The CDR3 nucleotides are TGTGCCAGTAGTTTAGGACAGGATGGGCGATACGAGCAGTACTTC.